These T cell receptor beta chains were read from a single sample in a study of radiation and T cells in renal cell carcinoma. Clones were read by immunoSEQ multiplex PCR, and TCRdb kept only the in-frame ones, dropping some. This table holds under 150,000 clones, more than 80% found once. The sample was blood, taken from a patient whose treatment included radiotherapy and nephrectomy. The receptors originated from an older woman with renal cell carcinoma. CDR3s include the opening cysteine and the closing phenylalanine or tryptophan. The order of the fields is D gene, clone size, J gene, V gene, CDR3 DNA, CDR3 protein. D genes are given only for firm matches. Size tells how often a clone was seen (once, few, many) or the class of an expanded clone, and some rows leave it out.

>TRBD1|.|TRBJ1-5|TRBV19
TGTGCCAGTAGCTCCGGGACAGGGTGGTCACAGCCCCAGCATTTT
CASSSGTGWSQPQHF
>TRBD1|.|TRBJ2-1|TRBV25-1
TGTGCCAGCAGCTCACAGGGGGTTAGGAGCCCCTACAATGAGCAGTTCTTC
CASSSQGVRSPYNEQFF
>TRBD1|.|TRBJ1-1|TRBV19
TGTGCCAGTACCGGGACAGGGAGGACTGAAGCTTTCTTT
CASTGTGRTEAFF
>.|.|TRBJ2-5|TRBV9
TGTGCCAGCAGCGTAGAAAGCTGGAGCCCAGAGACCCAGTACTTC
CASSVESWSPETQYF
>TRBD1|.|TRBJ1-1|TRBV4-1
TGCGCCAGCAGCGGGACAGGGGTGAACACTGAAGCTTTCTTT
CASSGTGVNTEAFF
>.|.|TRBJ1-2|TRBV10-2
TGCGCTAGCAGTGAAACAAGGGCCTATGGCTACACCTTC
CASSETRAYGYTF
>.|.|TRBJ2-3|TRBV10-3
TGTGCCACTCAAAGACACTCGGCAGATACGCAGTATTTT
CATQRHSADTQYF
>.|many|TRBJ1-2|TRBV19
TGTGCCACCTCCGGTAGGGGTAGAGGCTATGGCTACACCTTC
CATSGRGRGYGYTF
>.|many|TRBJ2-7|TRBV6-5
TGTGCCAGCAGTAAAGGGAGTGTAGCGGCAGAGCAGTACTTC
CASSKGSVAAEQYF
>.|few|TRBJ1-2|TRBV5-8
TGTGCCAGCAGCTTGGCCTGGAAGACTAACTATGGCTACACCTTC
CASSLAWKTNYGYTF
>.|.|TRBJ1-1|TRBV5-4
TGTGCCAGCAGCTTGGGGGCCATGAACACTGAAGCTTTCTTT
CASSLGAMNTEAFF
>.|.|TRBJ2-5|TRBV18
TGTGCCAGCTCCCCTAAGGTGGCGGGGATAGGAGAGACCCAGTACTTC
CASSPKVAGIGETQYF
>TRBD1|few|TRBJ1-2|TRBV9
TGTGCCAGCAGCGTAGAAGACAGGGGAGGCTATGGCTACACCTTC
CASSVEDRGGYGYTF
>TRBD1|.|TRBJ1-2|TRBV28
TGTGCCAGCAGTTTAAGGACAGGGAGGGGCGGCTACACCTTC
CASSLRTGRGGYTF
>.|few|TRBJ1-2|TRBV5-4
TGTGCCAGCAGCTTAATTAGCCAGCATGGCTACACCTTC
CASSLISQHGYTF
>.|.|TRBJ1-5|TRBV28
TGTGCCAGCAGTTTCCCCCGGCCACGGGCAGGGGTAAGTAGTCAGCCCCAGCATTTT
CASSFPRPRAGVSSQPQHF